This T cell receptor beta chain was sequenced in a study of T cells in Graves' hyperthyroidism and ophthalmopathy. Study results and limitations: Most thyroid clonotypes that were expanded above 0.001 also turned up in blood. Ophthalmopathy was predicted by the model a median of approximately 6 months ahead of onset.

Only a few counts were recorded for this clonotype. Its specificity is not known. The J segment lost 4 bases and the V segment lost 10 bases, leaving 12 bases of the junction unmatched. The germline V gene has CDR1 LNHDA and CDR2 SQIVND (reference sequence). The CDR3 spans 15 residues. RNA transcripts gave rise to amplified TCR beta CDR3 regions. HTBI primers were the set used in a first-round RT-PCR of the TCR CDR3. TCRdb recomputed calls from the multiplex PCR reads with MiXCR, one row per CDR3 protein. The sample lists a few hundred thousand distinct CDR3 sequences, 46% occurring once. The sequenced material came from peripheral blood or thyroid tissue (not recorded which). The chain is built from TRBV19 and TRBJ2-2; 7 nucleotides agree with TRBD1. The sequence was obtained from a woman between 18 and 29 years old with Graves' hyperthyroidism. This CDR3 is CATLAGTAFTGELFF. The CDR3 region has the DNA TGTGCCACCCTGGCCGGGACAGCGTTCACCGGGGAGCTGTTTTTT.